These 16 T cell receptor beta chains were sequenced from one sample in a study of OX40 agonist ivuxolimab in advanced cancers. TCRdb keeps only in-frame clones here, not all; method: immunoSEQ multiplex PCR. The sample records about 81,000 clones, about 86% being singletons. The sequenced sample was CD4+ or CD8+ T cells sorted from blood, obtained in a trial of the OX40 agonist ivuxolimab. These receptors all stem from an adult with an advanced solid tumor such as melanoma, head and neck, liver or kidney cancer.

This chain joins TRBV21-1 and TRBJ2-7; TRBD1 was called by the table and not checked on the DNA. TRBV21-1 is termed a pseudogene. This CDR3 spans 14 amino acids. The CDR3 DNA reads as TGTGCCAGCAGCAAAGACGACAGGGCGCCGCCGATGGGCGTC. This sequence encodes CASSKDDRAPPMGV.

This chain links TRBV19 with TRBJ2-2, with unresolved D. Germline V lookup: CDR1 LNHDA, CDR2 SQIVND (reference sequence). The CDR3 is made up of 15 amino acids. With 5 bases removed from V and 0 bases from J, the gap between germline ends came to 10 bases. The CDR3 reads CASSAVLTNTGELFF. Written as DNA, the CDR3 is TGTGCCAGTAGTGCGGTACTGACGAACACCGGGGAGCTGTTTTTT.

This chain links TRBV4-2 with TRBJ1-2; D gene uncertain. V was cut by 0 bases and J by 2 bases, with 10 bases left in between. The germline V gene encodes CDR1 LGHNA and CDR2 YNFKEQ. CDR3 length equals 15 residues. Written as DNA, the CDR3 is TGTGCCAGCAGCCAAGATTCCGGATCCAACTATGGCTACACCTTC. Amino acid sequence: CASSQDSGSNYGYTF.

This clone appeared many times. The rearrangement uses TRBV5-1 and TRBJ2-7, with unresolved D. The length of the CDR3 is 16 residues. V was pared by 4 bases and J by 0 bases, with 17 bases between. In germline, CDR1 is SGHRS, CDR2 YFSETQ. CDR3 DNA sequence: TGCGCCAGCAGCCTCCCGACGTCACCCTTCTCCTACGAGCAGTACTTC. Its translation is CASSLPTSPFSYEQYF.

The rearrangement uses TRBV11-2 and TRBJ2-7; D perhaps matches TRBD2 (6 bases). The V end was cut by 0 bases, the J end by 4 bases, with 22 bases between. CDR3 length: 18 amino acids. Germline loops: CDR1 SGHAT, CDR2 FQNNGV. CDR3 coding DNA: TGTGCCAGCAGCTTAGATGGCCCCGCCGGGGCGGGGCATTACGAGCAGTACTTC. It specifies CASSLDGPAGAGHYEQYF.

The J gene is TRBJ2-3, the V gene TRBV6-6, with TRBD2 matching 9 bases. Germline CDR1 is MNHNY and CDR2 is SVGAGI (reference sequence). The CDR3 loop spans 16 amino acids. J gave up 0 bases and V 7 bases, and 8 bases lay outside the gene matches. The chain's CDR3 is CASTKGLAGSTDTQYF. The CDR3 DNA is TGTGCCAGCACTAAGGGTCTAGCGGGGAGCACAGATACGCAGTATTTT.

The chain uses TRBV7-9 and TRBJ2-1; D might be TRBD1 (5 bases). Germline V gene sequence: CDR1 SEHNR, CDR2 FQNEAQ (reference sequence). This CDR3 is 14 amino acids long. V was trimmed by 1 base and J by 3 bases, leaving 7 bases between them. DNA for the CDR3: TGTGCCAGCAGCTTAGAGGACATCTACAATGAGCAGTTCTTC. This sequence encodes CASSLEDIYNEQFF.

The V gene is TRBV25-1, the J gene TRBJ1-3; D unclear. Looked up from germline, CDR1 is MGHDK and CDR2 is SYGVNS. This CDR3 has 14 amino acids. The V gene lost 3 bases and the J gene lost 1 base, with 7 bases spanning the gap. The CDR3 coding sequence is TGTGCCAGCAGTGAGGTAACATCTGGAAACACCATATATTTT. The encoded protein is CASSEVTSGNTIYF. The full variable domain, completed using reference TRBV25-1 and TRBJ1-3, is EADIYQTPRYLVIGTGKKITLECSQTMGHDKMYWYQQDPGMELHLIHYSYGVNSTEKGDLSSESTVSRIRTEHFPLTLESARPSHTSQYLCASSEVTSGNTIYFGEGSWLTVV.

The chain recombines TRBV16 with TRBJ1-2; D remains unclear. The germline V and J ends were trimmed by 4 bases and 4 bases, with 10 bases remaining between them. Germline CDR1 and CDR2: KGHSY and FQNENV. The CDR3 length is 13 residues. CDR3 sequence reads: CASSPRSLYGYTF. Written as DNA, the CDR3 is TGTGCCAGCAGCCCGAGGAGTCTCTATGGCTACACCTTC.

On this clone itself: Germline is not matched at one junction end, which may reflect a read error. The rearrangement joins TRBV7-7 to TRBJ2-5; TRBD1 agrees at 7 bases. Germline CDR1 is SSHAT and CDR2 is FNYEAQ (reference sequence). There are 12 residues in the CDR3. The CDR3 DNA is TGTGCTAGCAGGGGGACGGGGGAGACCCAGTACTTC. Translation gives CASRGTGETQYF.

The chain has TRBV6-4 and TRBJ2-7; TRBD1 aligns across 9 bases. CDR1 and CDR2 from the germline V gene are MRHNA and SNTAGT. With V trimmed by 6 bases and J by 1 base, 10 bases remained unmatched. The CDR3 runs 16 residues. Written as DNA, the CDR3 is TGTGCCAGCAGGTCTACGGGACAGGGTATTTCCTACGAGCAGTACGTC. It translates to CASRSTGQGISYEQYV.

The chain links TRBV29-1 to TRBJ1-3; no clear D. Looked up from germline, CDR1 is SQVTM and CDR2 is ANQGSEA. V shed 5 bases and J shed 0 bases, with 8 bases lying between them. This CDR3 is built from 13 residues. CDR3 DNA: TGCAGCGTTCGCCGGGTCTCTGGAAACACCATATATTTT. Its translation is CSVRRVSGNTIYF.

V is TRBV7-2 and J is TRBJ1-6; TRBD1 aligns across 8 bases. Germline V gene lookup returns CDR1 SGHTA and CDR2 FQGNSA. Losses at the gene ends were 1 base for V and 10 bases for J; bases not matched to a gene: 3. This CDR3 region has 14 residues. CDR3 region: CASSLGQGTSPLHF. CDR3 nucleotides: TGTGCCAGCAGCTTAGGACAGGGGACCTCACCCCTCCACTTT.

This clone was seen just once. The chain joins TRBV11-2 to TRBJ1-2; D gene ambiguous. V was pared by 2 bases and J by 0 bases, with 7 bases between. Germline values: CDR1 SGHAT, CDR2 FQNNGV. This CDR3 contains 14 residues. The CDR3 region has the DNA TGTGCCAGCAGCTTAATCGGGGCTAACTATGGCTACACCTTC. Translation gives CASSLIGANYGYTF.

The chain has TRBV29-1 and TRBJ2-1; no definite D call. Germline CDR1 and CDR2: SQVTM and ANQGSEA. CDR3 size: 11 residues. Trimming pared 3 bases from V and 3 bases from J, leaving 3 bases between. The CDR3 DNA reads TGCAGCGTTGACAACTACAATGAGCAGTTCTTC. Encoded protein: CSVDNYNEQFF.

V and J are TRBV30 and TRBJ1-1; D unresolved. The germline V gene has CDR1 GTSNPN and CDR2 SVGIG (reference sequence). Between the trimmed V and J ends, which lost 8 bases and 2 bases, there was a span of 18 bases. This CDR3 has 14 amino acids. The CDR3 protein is CAAPGRHPNTEAFF. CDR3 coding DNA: TGTGCCGCCCCCGGTAGACACCCAAACACTGAAGCTTTCTTT.